This entry lists 23 T cell receptor beta chains sequenced from one sample in a study of CD8 T cells in ankylosing spondylitis. In TCRdb, the 5' RACE reads were re-called with MiXCR into one record per CDR3 protein. The top ten hold approximately 4.6% of the sample, which has over 75,000 distinct CDR3 sequences, about 8.1% seen once. Specimen: blood, either unsorted or a sorted T cell fraction (not recorded which). These receptors originate from a male donor with ankylosing spondylitis or in good health (not recorded which).

This clonotype was counted at least ten times. This rearrangement joins TRBV14 to TRBJ1-1; D not certain. Germline loops: CDR1 SGHDN, CDR2 FVKESK. This CDR3 spans 14 amino acids. V lost 5 bases and J lost 0, with 10 bases in between. This CDR3 reads CASSYDGMNTEAFF. CDR3 bases: TGTGCCAGCAGCTACGACGGTATGAACACTGAAGCTTTCTTT.

This clonotype was seen a handful of times. CDR3 sequence: CASSLFVVGKNIQYF. For the CDR3, the DNA is TGTGCCAGCAGTTTGTTCGTCGTGGGCAAAAACATTCAGTACTTC. The chain links TRBV28 to TRBJ2-4, with no clear D. Germline loops: CDR1 MDHEN, CDR2 SYDVKM. The CDR3 extends over 15 amino acids. Trimming stripped 3 bases from V and 3 bases from J, with 12 bases between. Using reference TRBV28 and TRBJ2-4 for the parts outside the CDR3, the full variable domain is DVKVTQSSRYLVKRTGEKVFLECVQDMDHENMFWYRQDPGLGLRLIYFSYDVKMKEKGDIPEGYSVSREKKERFSLILESASTNQTSMYLCASSLFVVGKNIQYFGAGTRLSVL.

This clonotype was counted ten times or more. The V and J genes are TRBV5-1 and TRBJ2-1, with 12 positions matching TRBD1. The CDR3 loop spans 16 amino acids. Trimming cost V 5 bases and J 8 bases; bases outside gene matches: 11. From germline, CDR1 is SGHRS and CDR2 YFSETQ. The CDR3 here is CASRYAGQGARDEQFF. The CDR3 DNA reads TGCGCCAGCAGGTACGCGGGACAGGGGGCGCGGGATGAGCAGTTCTTC.

This clonotype has a count of ten or more. The chain couples TRBV12-3 or TRBV12-4 to TRBJ2-1; 9 positions match TRBD2. This CDR3 contains 14 residues. J was trimmed by 8 bases and V by 3 bases; bases with no gene match: 5. The CDR3 DNA sequence: TGTGCCAGCAGTTTCAGCGGGGGGTTCGATGAGCAGTTCTTC. As protein: CASSFSGGFDEQFF.

This clonotype was seen ten or more times. The chain has TRBV12-3 or TRBV12-4 and TRBJ2-5; weak D call: TRBD2 (6 bases). V was clipped by 3 bases and J by 5 bases, with 16 bases between them. The CDR3 covers 15 residues. DNA for the CDR3: TGTGCCAGCAGTTTCGGTGTGGAGGGGTGGGAGACCCAGTACTTC. It specifies CASSFGVEGWETQYF.

In this sample, this clonotype turned up many times. CDR3 nucleotide sequence: TGTGCCAGCAGCTTAGTCTCAGTTGCATCCGAGCAGTACTTC. This translates into CASSLVSVASEQYF. The chain recombines TRBV11-2 with TRBJ2-7; no reliable D call. V was shortened by 1 base and J by 6 bases, with 13 bases between the two germline ends. Germline V gene lookup returns CDR1 SGHAT and CDR2 FQNNGV. The CDR3 length is 14 residues.

Many counts were recorded for this clonotype. The CDR3 reads CASSSIGAGRPLYNEQFF. CDR3 nucleotide sequence: TGTGCCAGCAGCTCTATCGGAGCGGGGCGCCCTTTATACAATGAGCAGTTCTTC. The chain has TRBV6-2 or TRBV6-3 and TRBJ2-1; 7 nucleotides line up with TRBD2. CDR1 and CDR2 from the germline V gene are MNHEY and SVGEGT. CDR3 length: 18 amino acids. The ends lost 6 bases at V and 4 bases at J; junction bases unmatched: 18.

This clonotype has a count of ten or more. V usage is TRBV5-3 and J usage is TRBJ1-5; D is unclear. TRBV5-3 is sorted into the ORF group, with uncertain function. Trimming removed 4 bases from V and 0 bases from J, with 17 bases in between. This CDR3 contains 17 residues. The CDR3 sequence is CARSPPLSTYSNQPQHF. The CDR3 DNA follows: TGTGCCAGAAGCCCGCCACTGTCGACTTATAGCAATCAGCCCCAGCATTTT.

This clonotype was observed at least ten times. The chain employs TRBV6-2 or TRBV6-3 and TRBJ1-1; maybe TRBD1 (6 bases). Germline CDR1 MNHEY, CDR2 SVGEGT. Trimming pared 6 bases from V and 1 base from J, leaving 12 bases between. The CDR3 contains 14 residues. CDR3 nucleotide sequence: TGTGCCAGCAGACGGGACATTTGGAACACTGAAGCTTTCTTT. It codes for CASRRDIWNTEAFF.

Ten or more counts support this clonotype. This rearrangement joins TRBV20-1 to TRBJ2-2; unclear D gene. V was trimmed by 3 bases and J by 0 bases, leaving 5 bases between them. The CDR3 consists of 13 residues. Germline V gene data show CDR1 as DFQATT and CDR2 as SNEGSKA (reference sequence). CDR3 in amino acids: CSARWANTGELFF. CDR3 nucleotides: TGCAGTGCTAGGTGGGCGAACACCGGGGAGCTGTTTTTT.

This clonotype was counted many times. An end of the junction differs from the germline gene, which may be a read error. The rearrangement links TRBV7-7 to TRBJ2-5, with 11 bases fitting TRBD2. The germline V gene encodes CDR1 SSHAT and CDR2 FNYEAQ (reference sequence). This CDR3 is built from 18 residues. DNA of the CDR3: TGTGCTAGCAGCTTAGTCTTCGGACTAGCGGGCGTCCAAGAGACCCAGTACTTC. The encoded protein is CASSLVFGLAGVQETQYF.

There are a few counts of this clonotype. The chain has TRBV7-9 and TRBJ2-5; 10 nucleotides line up with TRBD2. The germline gives CDR1 SEHNR, CDR2 FQNEAQ (reference sequence). This CDR3 has 15 residues. J lost 0 bases, V lost 5 bases, and 3 bases had no gene match. CDR3 sequence reads: CASSRSGGDQETQYF. In DNA, the CDR3 is TGTGCCAGCAGCAGGAGCGGGGGGGACCAAGAGACCCAGTACTTC.

This clonotype has at least ten counts. The chain uses TRBV11-2 and TRBJ2-1; 9 bases agree with TRBD1. J was trimmed by 2 bases and V by 3 bases; bases with no gene match: 2. The germline V gene encodes CDR1 SGHAT and CDR2 FQNNGV. The CDR3 is 15 residues long. CDR3 DNA: TGTGCCAGCAGCTTTAGGGACAGGGCCTACAATGAGCAGTTCTTC. Its protein product is CASSFRDRAYNEQFF.

This clonotype showed up many times. The chain carries TRBV5-1 and TRBJ2-1, with 7 nucleotides matching TRBD1. V lost 3 bases and J lost 1; bases outside the gene matches: 4. This CDR3 comprises 15 residues. Germline-derived CDR1 and CDR2 are SGHRS and YFSETQ. CDR3 bases: TGCGCCAGCAGCTCGCCGGACAGGTCCTACAATGAGCAGTTCTTC. Its translation: CASSSPDRSYNEQFF.

This chain uses TRBV2 with TRBJ2-1; TRBD1 is a possible D gene (6 bases). Germline CDR1 SNHLY, CDR2 FYNNEI. This CDR3 has 14 residues. V was clipped by 3 bases and J by 2 bases, with 8 bases between them. The CDR3 nucleotides are TGTGCCAGCAGTGACAGGGGCCCCTACAATGAGCAGTTCTTC. Translation gives CASSDRGPYNEQFF.

This clonotype came up many times. The CDR3 DNA follows: TGTGCCAGCAGTCCCCGTAGGGGGTTACTCTCCTACGAGCAGTACTTC. It yields the protein CASSPRRGLLSYEQYF. The J gene is TRBJ2-7, the V gene TRBV28; possibly TRBD1 for D (6 bases). CDR1 and CDR2 (germline): MDHEN, SYDVKM. With 5 bases removed from V and 0 bases from J, the gap between germline ends came to 17 bases. CDR3 size: 16 residues. Based on the CDR3 plus reference TRBV28 and TRBJ2-7, the full variable domain is DVKVTQSSRYLVKRTGEKVFLECVQDMDHENMFWYRQDPGLGLRLIYFSYDVKMKEKGDIPEGYSVSREKKERFSLILESASTNQTSMYLCASSPRRGLLSYEQYFGPGTRLTVT.

There are many counts of this clonotype. The chain combines TRBV7-3 with TRBJ2-3; 11 bases map to TRBD2. Germline CDR1 reads SGHTA; CDR2 reads FQGTGA. The CDR3 has 17 residues. V lost 0 bases, J lost 2 bases, and 4 bases stayed unmatched. The CDR3 protein is CASSLTALAGDTDTQYF. The CDR3 bases are TGTGCCAGCAGCTTAACCGCACTAGCGGGGGACACAGATACGCAGTATTTT.

The sample holds a few counts of this clonotype. This chain connects TRBV6-5 to TRBJ2-7; D is possibly TRBD2 (7 bases). V was cut by 0 bases and J by 0 bases, with 9 bases left in between. The CDR3 contains 15 residues. CDR1 and CDR2 (germline): MNHEY, SVGAGI. As DNA, the CDR3 is TGTGCCAGCAGTTACTCGGGGGGGCGCTCCTACGAGCAGTACTTC. This encodes CASSYSGGRSYEQYF.

This sequence joins TRBV27 and TRBJ2-5, with D perhaps TRBD1 or TRBD2 (5 bases each). Germline V lookup: CDR1 MNHEY, CDR2 SMNVEV (reference sequence). The CDR3 spans 11 residues. V was shortened by 11 bases and J by 4 bases, with 11 bases between the two germline ends. The CDR3 DNA follows: TGTGCCGCAGGGAGTCGAGAGACCCAGTACTTC. It yields the protein CAAGSRETQYF.

This clonotype was recorded at least ten times. This rearrangement joins TRBV5-1 to TRBJ2-5; D might be TRBD1 or TRBD2, each matching 6 bases. Germline CDR1 SGHRS, CDR2 YFSETQ. V was trimmed by 7 bases and J by 7 bases, leaving 23 bases between them. This CDR3 spans 15 amino acids. The CDR3 sequence: CASARGPGTEVTQYF. The CDR3 nucleotides read TGCGCCAGCGCCCGGGGGCCGGGAACCGAAGTGACCCAGTACTTC.

This clonotype was recorded a few times. The genes are TRBV28 and TRBJ1-5; 7 nucleotides agree with TRBD1. CDR3 size: 13 residues. The junction had 3 bases not matched to a gene; V was cut back by 5 bases and J by 5 bases. CDR1 is MDHEN and CDR2 is SYDVKM in the germline V gene. The CDR3 DNA reads TGTGCCAGCAGTCGACAGGGCCATCAGCCCCAGCATTTT. It is translated as CASSRQGHQPQHF. Together with reference TRBV28 and TRBJ1-5, the CDR3 gives the full variable domain: DVKVTQSSRYLVKRTGEKVFLECVQDMDHENMFWYRQDPGLGLRLIYFSYDVKMKEKGDIPEGYSVSREKKERFSLILESASTNQTSMYLCASSRQGHQPQHFGDGTRLSIL.

This clonotype was found many times. The chain combines TRBV28 with TRBJ1-5; no definite D call. The germline V gene encodes CDR1 MDHEN and CDR2 SYDVKM. This CDR3 comprises 15 residues. The V gene lost 7 bases and the J gene lost 0 bases, with 13 bases spanning the gap. CDR3 in DNA: TGTGCCAGCATTAGAGGAGGGTATAGCAATCAGCCCCAGCATTTT. Translation gives CASIRGGYSNQPQHF.

This clonotype was counted at least ten times. V gene TRBV9 combines with J gene TRBJ2-1; D call uncertain. V was trimmed by 0 bases and J by 4 bases, leaving 5 bases between them. The CDR3 totals 13 residues. Germline V CDR1 and CDR2: SGDLS, YYNGEE. The CDR3 DNA sequence: TGTGCCAGCAGCGTAGATTTTTACAATGAGCAGTTCTTC. Protein: CASSVDFYNEQFF. The full variable domain, with the rest looked up from reference TRBV9 and TRBJ2-1, is DSGVTQTPKHLITATGQRVTLRCSPRSGDLSVYWYQQSLDQGLQFLIQYYNGEERAKGNILERFSAQQFPDLHSELNLSSLELGDSALYFCASSVDFYNEQFFGPGTRLTVL.